One sample yielded the 9 T cell receptor beta chains listed below, sequenced in a study of blood T cells in healthy people across ages. Using a J-beta primer mix together with a sample-barcoded 5' primer, a second PCR was run for roughly 7 to 11 cycles. Each CDR3 protein gets one entry after TCRdb re-called the 5' RACE reads with MiXCR. The table includes fewer than 900,000 distinct CDR3 sequences, 36% detected once. Sequencing used blood. These TCRs come from a man aged 18 to 30 in good health.

The rearrangement joins TRBV5-1 to TRBJ2-7, with 10 bases lining up with TRBD2. The trim removed 2 bases at V and 3 bases at J, leaving 2 bases unmatched. Per the germline V gene, CDR1 is SGHRS and CDR2 is YFSETQ. The CDR3 spans 14 residues. CDR3 in amino acids: CASSFRTSGYEQYF. The CDR3 region has the DNA TGCGCCAGCAGCTTTCGGACTAGCGGCTACGAGCAGTACTTC.

J is TRBJ2-5 and V is TRBV12-3 or TRBV12-4; 11 bases line up with TRBD2. The CDR3 totals 14 residues. V trimming: 6 bases; J trimming: 5 bases; junction bases outside the gene matches: 5. CDR3 amino acids: CASRVLAGDETQYF. Here the CDR3 DNA reads TGTGCCAGCAGAGTACTAGCGGGGGACGAGACCCAGTACTTC.

This clonotype came up a few times. For the CDR3, the DNA is TGCAGTGCCGCCCCGTTAAGGGGGAGCAATCAGCCCCAGCATTTT. It translates to CSAAPLRGSNQPQHF. The rearrangement joins TRBV20-1 to TRBJ1-5; TRBD1 is a possible D gene (6 bases). Germline V gives CDR1 DFQATT, CDR2 SNEGSKA (reference sequence). The CDR3 runs 15 residues. The V end was cut by 6 bases, the J end by 1 base, with 16 bases between.

This clonotype was seen more than once but under ten times. V usage is TRBV27 and J usage is TRBJ1-5; maybe TRBD1 (6 bases). The germline V gene encodes CDR1 MNHEY and CDR2 SMNVEV (reference sequence). The CDR3 contains 15 residues. V was cut by 6 bases and J by 8 bases, with 20 bases left in between. CDR3 residues: CASRKITGIGKPQHF. In DNA, the CDR3 is TGTGCCAGCAGAAAGATCACAGGGATAGGGAAGCCCCAGCATTTT.

DNA of the CDR3: TGCGCCAGCAGCTTTCTAGCGGGGGATAACACCGGGGAGCTGTTTTTT. Translating it yields CASSFLAGDNTGELFF. The J gene is TRBJ2-2, the V gene TRBV5-1, with TRBD2 matching over 10 bases. The CDR3 length is 16 residues. CDR1 and CDR2 from the germline V gene are SGHRS and YFSETQ. The V and J ends lost 2 bases and 2 bases, in that order; junction bases with no gene match: 3.

There are a few counts of this clonotype. The CDR3 loop is CASSSPQGGNSPLHF. As DNA, the CDR3 is TGTGCCAGCAGTTCCCCACAGGGTGGTAATTCACCCCTCCACTTT. The chain combines TRBV12-3 or TRBV12-4 with TRBJ1-6, with a tentative D call TRBD1 (6 bases). Trimming removed 4 bases from V and 6 bases from J, with 13 bases in between. The CDR3 has 15 amino acids.

This clonotype was recorded many times. The gene calls are TRBV10-3 and TRBJ2-7; either TRBD1 or TRBD2 may fit D (5 bases each). Germline V gives CDR1 ENHRY, CDR2 SYGVKD. The CDR3 spans 14 residues. Trimming pared 0 bases from V and 2 bases from J, leaving 8 bases between. CDR3: CAISESGRPYEQYF. The CDR3 bases are TGTGCCATCAGTGAGTCGGGACGGCCCTACGAGCAGTACTTC.

V usage is TRBV5-1 and J usage is TRBJ2-5; 10 positions agree with TRBD2. The junction had 14 bases not matched to a gene; V was cut back by 4 bases and J by 11 bases. Germline values: CDR1 SGHRS, CDR2 YFSETQ. The CDR3 length is 15 residues. CDR3 residues: CASSGGTSGVNEQYF. CDR3 bases: TGCGCCAGCAGCGGCGGTACTAGCGGGGTTAATGAGCAGTACTTC.

The rearrangement links TRBV27 to TRBJ1-5; 8 bases map to TRBD1. The CDR3 totals 14 residues. J lost 7 bases, V lost 9 bases, and 11 bases had no gene match. Germline V gene sequence: CDR1 MNHEY, CDR2 SMNVEV (reference sequence). The CDR3 reads CARNDTGGGQPQHF. CDR3 nucleotides: TGTGCCAGAAATGACACAGGGGGGGGACAGCCCCAGCATTTT.